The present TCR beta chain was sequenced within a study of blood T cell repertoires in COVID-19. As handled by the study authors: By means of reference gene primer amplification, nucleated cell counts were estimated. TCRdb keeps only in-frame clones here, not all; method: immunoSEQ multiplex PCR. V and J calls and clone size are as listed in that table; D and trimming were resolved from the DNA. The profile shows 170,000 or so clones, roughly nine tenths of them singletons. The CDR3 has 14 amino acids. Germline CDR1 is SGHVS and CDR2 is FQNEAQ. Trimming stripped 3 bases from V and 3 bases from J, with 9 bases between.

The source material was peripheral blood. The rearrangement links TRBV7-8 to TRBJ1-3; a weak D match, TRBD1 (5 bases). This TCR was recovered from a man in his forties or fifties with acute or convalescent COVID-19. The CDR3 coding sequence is TGTGCCAGCAGCTTTCAACAGGTTGGAAACACCATATATTTT. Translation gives CASSFQQVGNTIYF. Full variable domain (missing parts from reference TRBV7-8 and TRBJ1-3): GAGVSQSPRYKVAKRGQDVALRCDPISGHVSLFWYQQALGQGPEFLTYFQNEAQLDKSGLPSDRFFAERPEGSVSTLKIQRTQQEDSAVYLCASSFQQVGNTIYFGEGSWLTVV.